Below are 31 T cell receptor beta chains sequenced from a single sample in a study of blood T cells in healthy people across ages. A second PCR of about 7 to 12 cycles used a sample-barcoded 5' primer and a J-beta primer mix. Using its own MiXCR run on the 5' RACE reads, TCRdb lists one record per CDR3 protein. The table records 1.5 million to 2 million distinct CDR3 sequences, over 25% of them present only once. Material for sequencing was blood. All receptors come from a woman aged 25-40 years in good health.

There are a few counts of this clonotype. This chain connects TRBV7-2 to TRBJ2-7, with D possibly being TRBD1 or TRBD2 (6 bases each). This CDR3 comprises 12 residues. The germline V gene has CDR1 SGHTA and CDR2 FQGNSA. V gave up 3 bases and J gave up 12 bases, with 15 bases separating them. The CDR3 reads CASSFPRGTPYF. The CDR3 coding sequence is TGTGCCAGCAGCTTCCCTAGGGGGACTCCGTACTTC. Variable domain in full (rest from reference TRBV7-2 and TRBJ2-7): GAGVSQSPSNKVTEKGKDVELRCDPISGHTALYWYRQSLGQGLEFLIYFQGNSAPDKSGLPSDRFSAERTGGSVSTLTIQRTQQEDSAVYLCASSFPRGTPYFGPGTRLTVT.

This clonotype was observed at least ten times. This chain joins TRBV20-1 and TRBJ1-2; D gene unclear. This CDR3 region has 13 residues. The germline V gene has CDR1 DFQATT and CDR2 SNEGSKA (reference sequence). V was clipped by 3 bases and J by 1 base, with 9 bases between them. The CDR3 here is CSASDGNNYGYTF. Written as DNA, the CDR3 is TGCAGTGCTAGCGACGGAAATAACTATGGCTACACCTTC.

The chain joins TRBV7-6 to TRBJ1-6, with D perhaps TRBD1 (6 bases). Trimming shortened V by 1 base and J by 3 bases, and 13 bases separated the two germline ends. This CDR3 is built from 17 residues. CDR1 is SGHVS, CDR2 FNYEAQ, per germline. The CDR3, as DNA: TGTGCCAGCAGCTTAGTTTCGGGACAAGGCTATAATTCACCCCTCCACTTT. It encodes CASSLVSGQGYNSPLHF. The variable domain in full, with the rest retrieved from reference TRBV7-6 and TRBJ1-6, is GAGVSQSPRYKVTKRGQDVALRCDPISGHVSLYWYRQALGQGPEFLTYFNYEAQQDKSGLPNDRFSAERPEGSISTLTIQRTEQRDSAMYRCASSLVSGQGYNSPLHFGNGTRLTVT.

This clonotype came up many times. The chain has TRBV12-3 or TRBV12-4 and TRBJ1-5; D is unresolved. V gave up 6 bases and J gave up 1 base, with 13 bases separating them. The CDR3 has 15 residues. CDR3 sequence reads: CASSPQGISNQPQHF. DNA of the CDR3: TGTGCCAGCAGCCCCCAAGGGATCAGCAATCAGCCCCAGCATTTT.

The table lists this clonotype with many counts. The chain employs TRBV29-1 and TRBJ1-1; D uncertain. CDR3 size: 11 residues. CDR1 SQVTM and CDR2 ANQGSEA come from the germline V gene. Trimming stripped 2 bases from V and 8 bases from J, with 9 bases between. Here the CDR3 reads CSVEISGEAFF. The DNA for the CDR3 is TGCAGCGTTGAAATCTCGGGAGAAGCTTTCTTT.

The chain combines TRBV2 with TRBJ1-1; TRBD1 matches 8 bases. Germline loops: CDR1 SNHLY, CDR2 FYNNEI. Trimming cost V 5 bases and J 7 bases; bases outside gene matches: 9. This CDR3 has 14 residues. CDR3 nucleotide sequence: TGTGCCAGCAGTTCAACAGGGGGTGTCGATGAAGCTTTCTTT. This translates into CASSSTGGVDEAFF.

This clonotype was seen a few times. CDR3 nucleotides: TGTGCCAGCAATTTGGCCCGACAGGGGGTTCAGCCCCAGCATTTT. Translating it yields CASNLARQGVQPQHF. The rearrangement links TRBV2 to TRBJ1-5, with 9 bases fitting TRBD1. The V gene's germline CDR1 is SNHLY and CDR2 FYNNEI. This CDR3 is 15 amino acids long. J lost 6 bases, V lost 7 bases, and 10 bases had no gene match.

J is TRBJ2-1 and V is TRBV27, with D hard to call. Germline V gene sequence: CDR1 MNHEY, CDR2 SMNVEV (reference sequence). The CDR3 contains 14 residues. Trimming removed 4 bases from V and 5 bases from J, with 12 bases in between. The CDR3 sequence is CASSYRPGHNEQFF. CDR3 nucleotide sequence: TGTGCCAGCAGTTATAGACCGGGCCACAATGAGCAGTTCTTC.

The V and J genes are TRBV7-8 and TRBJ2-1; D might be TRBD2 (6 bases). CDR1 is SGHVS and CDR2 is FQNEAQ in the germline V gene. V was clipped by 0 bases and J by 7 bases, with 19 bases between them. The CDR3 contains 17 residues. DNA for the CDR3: TGTGCCAGCAGCTTAGCGGGAGGATCGGGAGTGGTGAATGAGCAGTTCTTC. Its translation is CASSLAGGSGVVNEQFF.

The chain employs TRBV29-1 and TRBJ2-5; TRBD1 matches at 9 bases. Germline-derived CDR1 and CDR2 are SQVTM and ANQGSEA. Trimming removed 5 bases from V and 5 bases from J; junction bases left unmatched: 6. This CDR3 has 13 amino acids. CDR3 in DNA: TGCAGCGTTCGACAGGGGGGCCGGGAGACCCAGTACTTC. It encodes CSVRQGGRETQYF.

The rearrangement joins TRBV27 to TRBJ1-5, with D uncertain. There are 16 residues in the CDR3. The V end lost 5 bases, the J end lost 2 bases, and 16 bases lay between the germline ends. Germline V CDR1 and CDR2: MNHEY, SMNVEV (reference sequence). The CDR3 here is CASSPDGLLRNQPQHF. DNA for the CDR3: TGTGCCAGCAGTCCGGACGGGCTACTCCGCAATCAGCCCCAGCATTTT.

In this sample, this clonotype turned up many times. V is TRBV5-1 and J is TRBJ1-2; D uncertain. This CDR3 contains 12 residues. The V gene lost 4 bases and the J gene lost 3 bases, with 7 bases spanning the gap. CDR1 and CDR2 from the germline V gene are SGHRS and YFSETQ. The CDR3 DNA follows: TGCGCCAGCAGCCCGGACGACTATGGCTACACCTTC. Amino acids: CASSPDDYGYTF. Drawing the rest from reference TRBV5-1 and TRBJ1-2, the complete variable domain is KAGVTQTPRYLIKTRGQQVTLSCSPISGHRSVSWYQQTPGQGLQFLFEYFSETQRNKGNFPGRFSGRQFSNSRSEMNVSTLELGDSALYLCASSPDDYGYTFGSGTRLTVV.

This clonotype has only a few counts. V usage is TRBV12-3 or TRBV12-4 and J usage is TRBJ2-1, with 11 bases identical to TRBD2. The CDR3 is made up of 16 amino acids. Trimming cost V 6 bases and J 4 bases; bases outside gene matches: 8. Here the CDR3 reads CASRRSSGGKYNEQFF. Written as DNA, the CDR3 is TGTGCCAGCAGGAGATCTAGCGGGGGGAAATACAATGAGCAGTTCTTC.

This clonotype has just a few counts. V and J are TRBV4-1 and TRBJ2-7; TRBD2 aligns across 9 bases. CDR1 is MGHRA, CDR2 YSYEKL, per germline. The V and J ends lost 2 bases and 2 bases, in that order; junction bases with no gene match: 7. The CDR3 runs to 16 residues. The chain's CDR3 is CASSQISGGSTYEQYF. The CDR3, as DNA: TGCGCCAGCAGCCAAATAAGCGGGGGGTCCACCTACGAGCAGTACTTC.

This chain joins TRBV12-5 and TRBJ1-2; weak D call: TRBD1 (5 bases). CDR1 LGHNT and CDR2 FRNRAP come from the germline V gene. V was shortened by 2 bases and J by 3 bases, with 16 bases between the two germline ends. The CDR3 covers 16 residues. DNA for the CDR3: TGTGCTAGTGGTTTGTCCGATGGCGGGACTTACTATGGCTACACCTTC. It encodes CASGLSDGGTYYGYTF. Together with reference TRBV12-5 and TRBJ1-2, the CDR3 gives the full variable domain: DARVTQTPRHKVTEMGQEVTMRCQPILGHNTVFWYRQTMMQGLELLAYFRNRAPLDDSGMPKDRFSAEMPDATLATLKIQPSEPRDSAVYFCASGLSDGGTYYGYTFGSGTRLTVV.

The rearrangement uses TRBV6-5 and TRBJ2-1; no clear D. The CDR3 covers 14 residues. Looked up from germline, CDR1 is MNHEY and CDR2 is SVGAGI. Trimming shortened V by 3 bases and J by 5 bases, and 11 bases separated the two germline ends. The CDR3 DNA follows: TGTGCCAGCAGTTATTGGGTTGGTCACAATGAGCAGTTCTTC. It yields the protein CASSYWVGHNEQFF.

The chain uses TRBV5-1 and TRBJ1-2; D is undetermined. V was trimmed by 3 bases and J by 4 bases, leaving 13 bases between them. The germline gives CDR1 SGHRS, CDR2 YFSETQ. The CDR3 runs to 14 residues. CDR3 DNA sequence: TGCGCCAGCAGCTCTTCGGCGGCCTGCTATGGCTACACCTTC. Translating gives CASSSSAACYGYTF.

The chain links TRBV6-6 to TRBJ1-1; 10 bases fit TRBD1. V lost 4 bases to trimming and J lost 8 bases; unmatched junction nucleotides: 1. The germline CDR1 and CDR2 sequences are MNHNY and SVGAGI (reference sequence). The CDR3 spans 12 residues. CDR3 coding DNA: TGTGCCAGCAGTTCGACAGGGGGCGAAGCTTTCTTT. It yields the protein CASSSTGGEAFF.

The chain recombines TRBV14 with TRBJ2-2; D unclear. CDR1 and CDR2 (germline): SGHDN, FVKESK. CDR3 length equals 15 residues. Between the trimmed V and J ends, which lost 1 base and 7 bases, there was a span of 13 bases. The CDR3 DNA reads TGTGCCAGCAGCCAAGTTAGCTTTGGAATCGGGGAGCTGTTTTTT. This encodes CASSQVSFGIGELFF.

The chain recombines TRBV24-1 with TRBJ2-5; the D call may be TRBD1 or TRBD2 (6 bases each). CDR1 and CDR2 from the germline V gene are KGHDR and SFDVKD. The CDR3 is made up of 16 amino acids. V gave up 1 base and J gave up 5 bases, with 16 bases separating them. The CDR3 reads CATSDLRGAGEETQYF. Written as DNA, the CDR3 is TGTGCCACCAGTGATTTAAGGGGGGCAGGGGAGGAGACCCAGTACTTC.

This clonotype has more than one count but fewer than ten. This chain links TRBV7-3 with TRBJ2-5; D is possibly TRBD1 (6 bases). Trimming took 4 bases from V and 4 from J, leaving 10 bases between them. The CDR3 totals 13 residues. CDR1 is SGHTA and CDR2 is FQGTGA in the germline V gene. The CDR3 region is CASSSRTAETQYF. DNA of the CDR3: TGTGCCAGCAGCTCTCGGACAGCAGAGACCCAGTACTTC. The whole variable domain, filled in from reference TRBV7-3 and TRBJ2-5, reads GAGVSQTPSNKVTEKGKYVELRCDPISGHTALYWYRQSLGQGPEFLIYFQGTGAADDSGLPNDRFFAVRPEGSVSTLKIQRTERGDSAVYLCASSSRTAETQYFGPGTRLLVL.

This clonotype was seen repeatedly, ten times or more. CDR3 protein: CASSFKRTGPLAKNIQYF. The CDR3 coding sequence is TGTGCCAGCAGCTTTAAACGAACCGGGCCACTAGCCAAAAACATTCAGTACTTC. The chain recombines TRBV7-6 with TRBJ2-4; D not resolved. The germline V gene has CDR1 SGHVS and CDR2 FNYEAQ. The CDR3 runs 18 residues. Between the trimmed V and J ends, which lost 3 bases and 0 bases, there was a span of 18 bases.

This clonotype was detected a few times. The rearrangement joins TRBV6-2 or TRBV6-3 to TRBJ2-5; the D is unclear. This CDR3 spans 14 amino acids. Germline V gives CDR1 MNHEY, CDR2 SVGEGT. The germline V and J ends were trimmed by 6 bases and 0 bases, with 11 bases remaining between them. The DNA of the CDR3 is TGTGCCAGCAGCCCCCGCAGGAACCAAGAGACCCAGTACTTC. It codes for CASSPRRNQETQYF.

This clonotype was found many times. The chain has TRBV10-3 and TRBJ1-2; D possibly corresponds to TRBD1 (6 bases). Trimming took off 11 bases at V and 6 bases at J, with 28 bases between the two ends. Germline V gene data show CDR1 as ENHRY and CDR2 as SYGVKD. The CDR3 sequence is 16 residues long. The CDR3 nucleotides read TGTGCCGATCCTTCCCGCCTTCCCGGACAGAGTCATGGCTACACCTTC. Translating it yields CADPSRLPGQSHGYTF.

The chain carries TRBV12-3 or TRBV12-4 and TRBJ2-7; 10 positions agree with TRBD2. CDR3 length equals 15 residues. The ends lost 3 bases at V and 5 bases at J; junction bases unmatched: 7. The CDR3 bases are TGTGCCAGCAGTTTCGGAGCGGGAGGGGGACACGAGCAGTACTTC. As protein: CASSFGAGGGHEQYF.

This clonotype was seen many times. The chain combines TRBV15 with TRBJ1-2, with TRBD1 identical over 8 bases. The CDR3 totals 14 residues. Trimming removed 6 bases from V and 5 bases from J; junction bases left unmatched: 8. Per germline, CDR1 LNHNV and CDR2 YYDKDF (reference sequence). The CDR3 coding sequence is TGTGCCACCAGTACAGGGACAGGTTATTATGGCTACACCTTC. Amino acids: CATSTGTGYYGYTF.

This CDR3 is CASTNSGEEFLKTQYF. CDR3 DNA: TGTGCCAGCACCAATAGCGGTGAGGAGTTTTTAAAGACCCAGTACTTC. The chain joins TRBV12-3 or TRBV12-4 to TRBJ2-7; a weak D match, TRBD2 (6 bases). The assigned J gene may be wrong: the sequence end matches TRBJ2-5 better. CDR3 size: 16 residues.

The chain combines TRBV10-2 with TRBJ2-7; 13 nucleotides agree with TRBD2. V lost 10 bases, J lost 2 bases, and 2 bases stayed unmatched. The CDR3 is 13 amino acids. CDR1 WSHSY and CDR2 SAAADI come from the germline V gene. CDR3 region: CATGLAGAYEQYF. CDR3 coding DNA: TGCGCCACCGGACTAGCGGGAGCCTACGAGCAGTACTTC.

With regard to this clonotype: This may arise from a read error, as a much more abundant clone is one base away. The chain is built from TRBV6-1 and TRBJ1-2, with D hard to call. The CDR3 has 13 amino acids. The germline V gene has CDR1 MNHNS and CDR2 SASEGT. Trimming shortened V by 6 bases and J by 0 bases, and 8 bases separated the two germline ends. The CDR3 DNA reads TGTGCCAGCAGCGTCAAAGCTAACTATGGCTACACCTTC. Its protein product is CASSVKANYGYTF.

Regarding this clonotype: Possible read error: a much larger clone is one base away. The CDR3 sequence: CSARARMTQAKNIQYF. CDR3 bases: TGCAGTGCTAGAGCAAGAATGACCCAAGCCAAAAACATTCAGTACTTC. This sequence joins TRBV20-1 and TRBJ2-4; D is ambiguous. V was pared by 1 base and J by 0 bases, with 13 bases between. The CDR3 runs 16 residues. Germline CDR1 is DFQATT and CDR2 is SNEGSKA (reference sequence).

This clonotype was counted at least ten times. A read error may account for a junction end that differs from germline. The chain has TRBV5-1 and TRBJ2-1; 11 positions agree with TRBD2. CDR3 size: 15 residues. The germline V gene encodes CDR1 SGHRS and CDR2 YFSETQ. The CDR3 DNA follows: TGTGCCAGCAGTTTAGCGGGAGGGCAGTACAATGAGCAGTTCTTC. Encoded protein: CASSLAGGQYNEQFF. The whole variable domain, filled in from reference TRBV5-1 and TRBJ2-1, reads KAGVTQTPRYLIKTRGQQVTLSCSPISGHRSVSWYQQTPGQGLQFLFEYFSETQRNKGNFPGRFSGRQFSNSRSEMNVSTLELGDSALYLCASSLAGGQYNEQFFGPGTRLTVL.